The T cell receptor beta chain under discussion was sequenced for a study of sequential checkpoint blockade in melanoma. As for the study in general: First-line arms were nivolumab then ipilimumab, or the reverse, randomized 1:1. TCRβ was sequenced from DNA of some 89 pretreatment tumors. After nivolumab or ipilimumab alone, about 22 patients had week-13 rebiopsies.

V was clipped by 2 bases and J by 7 bases; unmatched bases: 14. Per germline, CDR1 SGHNT and CDR2 YENEEA. CDR3 length: 17 residues. Treatment described: randomized to nivolumab then ipilimumab (arm A) or the reverse (arm B). Method: immunoSEQ multiplex PCR; TCRdb's copy keeps in-frame clones and lacks some. The data show under 3,500 clones, over 20% seen once. Whole-study findings and limits: Response in arm A was associated with pretreatment TIL clonality.

This clone was picked up many times. The target antigen is unknown. This sequence joins TRBV11-3 and TRBJ2-7; TRBD2 matches 10 bases. The sequencing used tumor tissue (inferred from file names), collected from a patient given nivolumab and ipilimumab in sequence. This clonotype was sampled from a human donor with melanoma. As DNA, the CDR3 is TGTGCCAGCAGCTTAACCGGGACTAGCGCCGCTTTGGGGGAGCAGTACTTC. As protein: CASSLTGTSAALGEQYF.